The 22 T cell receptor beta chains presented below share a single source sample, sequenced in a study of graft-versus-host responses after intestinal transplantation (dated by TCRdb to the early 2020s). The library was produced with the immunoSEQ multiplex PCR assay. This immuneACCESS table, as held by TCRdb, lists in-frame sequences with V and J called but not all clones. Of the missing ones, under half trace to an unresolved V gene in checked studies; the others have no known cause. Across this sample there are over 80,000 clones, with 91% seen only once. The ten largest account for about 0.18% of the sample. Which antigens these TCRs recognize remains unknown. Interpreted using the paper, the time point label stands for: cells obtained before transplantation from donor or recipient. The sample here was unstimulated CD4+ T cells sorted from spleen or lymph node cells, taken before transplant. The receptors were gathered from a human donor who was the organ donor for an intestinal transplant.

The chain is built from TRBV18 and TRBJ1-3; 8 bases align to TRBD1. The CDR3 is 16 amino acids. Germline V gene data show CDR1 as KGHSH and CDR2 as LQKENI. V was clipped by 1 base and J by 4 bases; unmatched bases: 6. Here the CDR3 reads CASSPLETGEGNTIYF. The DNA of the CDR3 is TGTGCCAGCTCACCACTAGAGACAGGGGAAGGAAACACCATATATTTT.

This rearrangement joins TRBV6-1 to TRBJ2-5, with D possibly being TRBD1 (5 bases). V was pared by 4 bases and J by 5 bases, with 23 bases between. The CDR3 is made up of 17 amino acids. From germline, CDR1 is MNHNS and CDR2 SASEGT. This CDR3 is CASSVNTDDSLGETQYF. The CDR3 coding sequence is TGTGCCAGCAGTGTAAATACAGATGACAGCCTTGGGGAGACCCAGTACTTC.

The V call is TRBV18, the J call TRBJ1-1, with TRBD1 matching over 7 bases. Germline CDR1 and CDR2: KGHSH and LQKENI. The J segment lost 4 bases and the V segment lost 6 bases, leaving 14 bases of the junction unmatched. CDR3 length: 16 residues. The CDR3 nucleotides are TGTGCCAGCTCGTCGAAAATAGAAAGACAGGGCACTGAAGCTTTCTTT. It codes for CASSSKIERQGTEAFF. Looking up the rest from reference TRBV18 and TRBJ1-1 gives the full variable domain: NAGVMQNPRHLVRRRGQEARLRCSPMKGHSHVYWYRQLPEEGLKFMVYLQKENIIDESGMPKERFSAEFPKEGPSILRIQQVVRGDSAAYFCASSSKIERQGTEAFFGQGTRLTVV.

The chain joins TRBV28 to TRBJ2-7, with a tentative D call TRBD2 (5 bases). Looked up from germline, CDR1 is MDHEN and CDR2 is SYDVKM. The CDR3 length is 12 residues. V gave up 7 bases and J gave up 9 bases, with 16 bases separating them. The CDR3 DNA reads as TGTGCCAGCAATACCCCTGCGGGCAGGCAGTACTTC. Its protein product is CASNTPAGRQYF.

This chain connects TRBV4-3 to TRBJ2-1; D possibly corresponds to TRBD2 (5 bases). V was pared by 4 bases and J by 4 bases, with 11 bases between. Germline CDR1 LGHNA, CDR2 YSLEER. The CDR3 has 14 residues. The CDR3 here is CASSPRRVYNEQFF. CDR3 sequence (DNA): TGCGCCAGCAGCCCCCGGCGGGTATACAATGAGCAGTTCTTC.

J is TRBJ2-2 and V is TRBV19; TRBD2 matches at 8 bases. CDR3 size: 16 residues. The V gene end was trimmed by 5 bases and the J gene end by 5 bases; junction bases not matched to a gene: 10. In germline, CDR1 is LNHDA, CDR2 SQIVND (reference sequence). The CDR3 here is CASSFGRTSLTGELFF. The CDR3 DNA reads TGTGCCAGTAGTTTCGGAAGGACTAGCCTAACCGGGGAGCTGTTTTTT.

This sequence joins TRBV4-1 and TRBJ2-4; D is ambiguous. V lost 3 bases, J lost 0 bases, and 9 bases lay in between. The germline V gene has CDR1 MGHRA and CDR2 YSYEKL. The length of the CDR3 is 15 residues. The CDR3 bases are TGCGCCAGCAGCCACGACTGGCTAGCCAAAAACATTCAGTACTTC. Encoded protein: CASSHDWLAKNIQYF.

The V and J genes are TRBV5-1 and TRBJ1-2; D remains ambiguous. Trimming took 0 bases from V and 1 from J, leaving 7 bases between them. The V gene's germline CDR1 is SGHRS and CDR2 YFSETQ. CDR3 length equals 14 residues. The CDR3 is CASSLGVRNYGYTF. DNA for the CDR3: TGCGCCAGCAGCTTGGGAGTCCGTAACTATGGCTACACCTTC.

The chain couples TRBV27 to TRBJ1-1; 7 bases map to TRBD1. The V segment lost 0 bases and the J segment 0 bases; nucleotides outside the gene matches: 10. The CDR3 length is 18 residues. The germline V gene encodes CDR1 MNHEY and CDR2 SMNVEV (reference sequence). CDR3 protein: CASSLSPLQGYMNTEAFF. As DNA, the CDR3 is TGTGCCAGCAGTTTATCCCCCTTACAGGGGTACATGAACACTGAAGCTTTCTTT.

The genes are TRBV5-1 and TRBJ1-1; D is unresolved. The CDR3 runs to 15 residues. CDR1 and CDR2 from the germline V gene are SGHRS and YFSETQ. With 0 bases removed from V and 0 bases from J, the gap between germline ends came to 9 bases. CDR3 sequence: CASSLVAGLNTEAFF. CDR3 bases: TGCGCCAGCAGCTTGGTTGCAGGCCTGAACACTGAAGCTTTCTTT.

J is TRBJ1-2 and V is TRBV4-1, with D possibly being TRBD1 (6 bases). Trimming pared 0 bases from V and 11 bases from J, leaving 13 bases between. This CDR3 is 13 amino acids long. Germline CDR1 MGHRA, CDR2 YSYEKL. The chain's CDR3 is CASSQDNRVPYTF. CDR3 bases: TGCGCCAGCAGCCAAGACAACAGGGTTCCTTACACCTTC.

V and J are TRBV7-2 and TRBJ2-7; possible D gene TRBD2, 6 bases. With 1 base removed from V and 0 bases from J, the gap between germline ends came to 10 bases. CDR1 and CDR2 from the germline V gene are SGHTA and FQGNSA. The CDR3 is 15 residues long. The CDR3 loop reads CASSLVPGVSYEQYF. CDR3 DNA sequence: TGTGCCAGCAGCTTAGTCCCGGGGGTCTCCTACGAGCAGTACTTC.

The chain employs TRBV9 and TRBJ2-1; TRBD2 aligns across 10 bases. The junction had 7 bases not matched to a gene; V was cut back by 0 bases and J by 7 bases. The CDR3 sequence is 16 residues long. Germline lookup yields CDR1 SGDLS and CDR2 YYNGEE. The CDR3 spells CASSVGVGLAPNEQFF. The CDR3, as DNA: TGTGCCAGCAGCGTAGGGGTGGGACTAGCGCCAAATGAGCAGTTCTTC.

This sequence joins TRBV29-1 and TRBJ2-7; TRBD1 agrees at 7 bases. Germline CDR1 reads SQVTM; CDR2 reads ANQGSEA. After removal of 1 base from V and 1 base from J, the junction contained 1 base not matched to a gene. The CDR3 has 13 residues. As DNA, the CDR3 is TGCAGCGTTGAAGGCAGGGGGTCCTACGAGCAGTACTTC. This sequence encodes CSVEGRGSYEQYF.

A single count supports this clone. CDR3 nucleotides: TGCGCCAGCACGGGTCGGGGCACAGATACGCAGTATTTT. This translates into CASTGRGTDTQYF. V and J are TRBV10-2 and TRBJ2-3; D unresolved. Germline CDR1 and CDR2: WSHSY and SAAADI. The CDR3 sequence is 13 residues long. The V end was cut by 7 bases, the J end by 1 base, with 9 bases between.

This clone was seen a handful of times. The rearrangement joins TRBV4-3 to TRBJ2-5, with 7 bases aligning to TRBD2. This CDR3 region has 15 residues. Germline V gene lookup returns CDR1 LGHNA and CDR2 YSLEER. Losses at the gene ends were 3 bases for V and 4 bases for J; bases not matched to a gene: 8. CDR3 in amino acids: CASSQWEGSRETQYF. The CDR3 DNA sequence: TGCGCCAGCAGCCAGTGGGAGGGAAGTAGAGAGACCCAGTACTTC.

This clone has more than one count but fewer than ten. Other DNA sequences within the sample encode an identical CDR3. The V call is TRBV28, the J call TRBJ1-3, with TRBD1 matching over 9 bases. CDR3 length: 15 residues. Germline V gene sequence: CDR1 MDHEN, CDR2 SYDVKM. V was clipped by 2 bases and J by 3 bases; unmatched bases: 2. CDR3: CASSLGDRVGNTIYF. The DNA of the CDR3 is TGTGCCAGCAGTTTAGGGGACAGGGTTGGAAACACCATATATTTT.

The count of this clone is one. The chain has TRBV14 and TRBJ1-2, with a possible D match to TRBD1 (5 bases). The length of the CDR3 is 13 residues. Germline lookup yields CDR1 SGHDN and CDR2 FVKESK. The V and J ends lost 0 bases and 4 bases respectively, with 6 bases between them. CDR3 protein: CASSQDRVYGYTF. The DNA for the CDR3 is TGTGCCAGCAGCCAAGACAGGGTCTATGGCTACACCTTC.

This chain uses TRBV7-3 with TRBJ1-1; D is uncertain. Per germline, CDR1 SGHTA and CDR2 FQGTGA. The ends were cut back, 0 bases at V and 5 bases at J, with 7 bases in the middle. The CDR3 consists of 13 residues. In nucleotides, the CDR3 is TGTGCCAGCAGCTTAACGGAGGGAACTGAAGCTTTCTTT. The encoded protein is CASSLTEGTEAFF.

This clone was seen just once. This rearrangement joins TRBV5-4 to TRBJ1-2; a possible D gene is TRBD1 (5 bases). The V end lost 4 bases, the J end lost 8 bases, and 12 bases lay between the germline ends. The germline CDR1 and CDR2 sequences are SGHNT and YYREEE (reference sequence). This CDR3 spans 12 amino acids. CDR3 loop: CASSLPNRGYTF. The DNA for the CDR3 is TGTGCCAGCAGCCTACCTAACAGGGGCTACACCTTC.

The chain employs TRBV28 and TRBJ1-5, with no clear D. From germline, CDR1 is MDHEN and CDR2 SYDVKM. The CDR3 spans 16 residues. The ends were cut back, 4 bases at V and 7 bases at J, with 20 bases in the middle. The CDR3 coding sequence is TGTGCCAGCAGTTCCCCGGGAAAGGGCGAGAAGCAGCCCCAGCATTTT. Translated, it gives CASSSPGKGEKQPQHF. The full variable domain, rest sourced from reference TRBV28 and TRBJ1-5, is DVKVTQSSRYLVKRTGEKVFLECVQDMDHENMFWYRQDPGLGLRLIYFSYDVKMKEKGDIPEGYSVSREKKERFSLILESASTNQTSMYLCASSSPGKGEKQPQHFGDGTRLSIL.

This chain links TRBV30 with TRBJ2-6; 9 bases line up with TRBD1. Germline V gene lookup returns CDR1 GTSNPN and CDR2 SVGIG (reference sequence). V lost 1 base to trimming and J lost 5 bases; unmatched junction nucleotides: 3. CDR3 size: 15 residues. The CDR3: CAWSAGQGRANVLTF. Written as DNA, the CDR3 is TGTGCCTGGAGTGCCGGACAGGGGAGGGCCAACGTCCTGACTTTC.